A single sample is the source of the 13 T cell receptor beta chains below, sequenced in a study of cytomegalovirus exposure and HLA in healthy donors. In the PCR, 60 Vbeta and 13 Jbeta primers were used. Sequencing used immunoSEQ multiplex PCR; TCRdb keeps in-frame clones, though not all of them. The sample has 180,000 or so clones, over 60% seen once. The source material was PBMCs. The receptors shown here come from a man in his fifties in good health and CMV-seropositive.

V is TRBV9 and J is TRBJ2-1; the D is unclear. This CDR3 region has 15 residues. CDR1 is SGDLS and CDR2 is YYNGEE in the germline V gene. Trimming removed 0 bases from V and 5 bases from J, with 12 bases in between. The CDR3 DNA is TGTGCCAGCAGCGTAGACTCACTCCCCAACAATGAGCAGTTCTTC. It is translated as CASSVDSLPNNEQFF.

CDR3 coding DNA: TGTGCCAGCAGGGGGACACCTGGAAACACCATATATTTT. This gives the protein CASRGTPGNTIYF. V and J are TRBV2 and TRBJ1-3, with D maybe TRBD1 (6 bases). With 6 bases removed from V and 2 bases from J, the gap between germline ends came to 8 bases. Germline V lookup: CDR1 SNHLY, CDR2 FYNNEI. The CDR3 covers 13 residues.

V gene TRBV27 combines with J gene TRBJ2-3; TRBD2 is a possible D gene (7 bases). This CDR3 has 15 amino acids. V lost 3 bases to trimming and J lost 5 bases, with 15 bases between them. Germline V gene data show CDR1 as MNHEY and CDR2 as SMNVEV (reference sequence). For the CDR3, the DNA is TGTGCCAGCAGTTTTGAGGGGGGGCCGGGAGATACGCAGTATTTT. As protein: CASSFEGGPGDTQYF.

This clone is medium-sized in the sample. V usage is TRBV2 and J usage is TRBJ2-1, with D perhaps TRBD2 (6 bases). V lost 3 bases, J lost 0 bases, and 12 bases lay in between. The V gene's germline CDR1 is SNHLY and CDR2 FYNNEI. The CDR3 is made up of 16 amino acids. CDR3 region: CASSEIGGVSYNEQFF. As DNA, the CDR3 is TGTGCCAGCAGTGAGATTGGCGGGGTCTCCTACAATGAGCAGTTCTTC.

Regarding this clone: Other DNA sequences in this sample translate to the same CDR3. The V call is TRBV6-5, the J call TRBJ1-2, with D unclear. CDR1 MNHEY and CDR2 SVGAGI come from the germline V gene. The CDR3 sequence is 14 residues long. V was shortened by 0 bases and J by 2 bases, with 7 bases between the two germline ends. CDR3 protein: CASSYSGRNYGYTF. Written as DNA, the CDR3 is TGTGCCAGCAGTTACTCTGGCAGAAACTATGGCTACACCTTC.

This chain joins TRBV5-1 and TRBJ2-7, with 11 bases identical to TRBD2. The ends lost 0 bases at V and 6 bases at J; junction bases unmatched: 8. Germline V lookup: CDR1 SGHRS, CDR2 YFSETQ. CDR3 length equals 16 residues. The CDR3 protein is CASSLDYSGGAGEQYF. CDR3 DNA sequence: TGCGCCAGCAGCTTGGATTATAGCGGGGGGGCCGGCGAGCAGTACTTC.

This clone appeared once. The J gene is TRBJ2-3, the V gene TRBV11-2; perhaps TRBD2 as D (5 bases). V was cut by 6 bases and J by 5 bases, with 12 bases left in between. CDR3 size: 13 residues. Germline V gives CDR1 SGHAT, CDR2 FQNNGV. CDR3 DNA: TGTGCCAGCAGACCCGGGGTGGGAGATACGCAGTATTTT. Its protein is CASRPGVGDTQYF.

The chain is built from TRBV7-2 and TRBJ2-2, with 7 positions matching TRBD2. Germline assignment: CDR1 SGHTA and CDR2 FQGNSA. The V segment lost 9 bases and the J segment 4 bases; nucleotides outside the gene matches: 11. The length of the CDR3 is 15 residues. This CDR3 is CARHRPGGGTGELFF. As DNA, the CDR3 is TGTGCCAGACACCGCCCGGGGGGAGGCACCGGGGAGCTGTTTTTT. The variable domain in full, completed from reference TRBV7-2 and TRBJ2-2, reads GAGVSQSPSNKVTEKGKDVELRCDPISGHTALYWYRQSLGQGLEFLIYFQGNSAPDKSGLPSDRFSAERTGGSVSTLTIQRTQQEDSAVYLCARHRPGGGTGELFFGEGSRLTVL.

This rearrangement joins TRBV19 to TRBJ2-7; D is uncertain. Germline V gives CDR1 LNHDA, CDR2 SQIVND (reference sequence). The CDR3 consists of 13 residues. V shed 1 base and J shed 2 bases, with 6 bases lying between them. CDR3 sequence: CASSIGLPYEQYF. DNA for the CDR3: TGTGCCAGTAGTATAGGTCTCCCCTACGAGCAGTACTTC.

CDR3 in DNA: TGTGCCAGCAGCTTATTGGCGGCAGAGACCCAGTACTTC. Encoded protein: CASSLLAAETQYF. V usage is TRBV7-9 and J usage is TRBJ2-5; D not resolved. The germline V and J ends were trimmed by 2 bases and 4 bases, with 8 bases remaining between them. Per germline, CDR1 SEHNR and CDR2 FQNEAQ (reference sequence). This CDR3 is 13 amino acids long.

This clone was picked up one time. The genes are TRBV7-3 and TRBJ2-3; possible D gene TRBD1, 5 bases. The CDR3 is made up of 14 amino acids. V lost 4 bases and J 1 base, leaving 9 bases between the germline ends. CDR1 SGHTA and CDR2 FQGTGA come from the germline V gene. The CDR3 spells CASSSQAGTDTQYF. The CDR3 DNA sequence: TGTGCCAGCAGCTCACAGGCGGGCACAGATACGCAGTATTTT. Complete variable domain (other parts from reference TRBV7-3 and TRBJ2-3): GAGVSQTPSNKVTEKGKYVELRCDPISGHTALYWYRQSLGQGPEFLIYFQGTGAADDSGLPNDRFFAVRPEGSVSTLKIQRTERGDSAVYLCASSSQAGTDTQYFGPGTRLTVL.

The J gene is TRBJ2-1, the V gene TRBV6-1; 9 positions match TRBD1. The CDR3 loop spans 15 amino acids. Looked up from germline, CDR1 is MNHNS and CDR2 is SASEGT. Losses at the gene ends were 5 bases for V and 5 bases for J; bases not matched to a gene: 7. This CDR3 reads CASSPYGTGNNEQFF. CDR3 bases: TGTGCCAGCAGTCCCTATGGGACAGGGAACAATGAGCAGTTCTTC.

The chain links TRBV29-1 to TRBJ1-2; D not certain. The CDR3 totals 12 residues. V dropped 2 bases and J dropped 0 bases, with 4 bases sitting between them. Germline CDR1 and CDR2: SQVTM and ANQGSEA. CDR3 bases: TGCAGCGTTGAATCTTCTAACTATGGCTACACCTTC. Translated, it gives CSVESSNYGYTF.